These 21 T cell receptor beta chains share one sample of origin, sequenced in a study of metastatic and nonmetastatic thyroid tumors. TCRdb used MiXCR to call clones anew from the PCR reads. Altogether under 45,000 clones are present, 25% to 30% being singletons, with the ten largest covering approximately 9.8%. There were no patients who had received any treatment before thyroid surgery. Sequences were obtained from blood. These receptors originate from a male donor with papillary thyroid cancer or a benign thyroid nodule (not recorded which). Some clones in this sample may be carry-over from other donors' samples.

There are a few counts of this clone. V and J are TRBV2 and TRBJ1-2; D gene uncertain. The CDR3 contains 15 residues. Looked up from germline, CDR1 is SNHLY and CDR2 is FYNNEI. With 2 bases removed from V and 1 base from J, the gap between germline ends came to 11 bases. The CDR3 DNA reads as TGTGCCAGCAGTGAAAGTGGACGGTTTAACTATGGCTACACCTTC. Translation gives CASSESGRFNYGYTF.

This clone was seen many times. The V and J genes are TRBV6-1 and TRBJ2-1; D remains ambiguous. This CDR3 region has 15 residues. V lost 6 bases and J 7 bases, leaving 19 bases between the germline ends. Germline V gives CDR1 MNHNS, CDR2 SASEGT. CDR3 in amino acids: CASRDSNSFLNEQFF. The CDR3 bases are TGTGCCAGCAGGGATTCCAACTCGTTCCTTAATGAGCAGTTCTTC.

This clone is a singleton in its sample. V gene TRBV7-9 combines with J gene TRBJ2-7; the D gene is possibly TRBD2 (6 bases). V was pared by 5 bases and J by 4 bases, with 18 bases between. Germline-derived CDR1 and CDR2 are SEHNR and FQNEAQ (reference sequence). This CDR3 is 15 amino acids long. In DNA, the CDR3 is TGTGCCAGCAGCCATACTAGCTGGGGATCGTACGAGCAGTACTTC. Protein sequence: CASSHTSWGSYEQYF.

This clone was picked up many times. The genes are TRBV3-1 and TRBJ2-7; D is unresolved. Trimming pared 4 bases from V and 7 bases from J, leaving 8 bases between. Germline V lookup: CDR1 LGHDT, CDR2 YNNKEL (reference sequence). This CDR3 contains 11 residues. The CDR3 reads CASSLRWEQYF. CDR3 in DNA: TGTGCCAGCAGCCTTAGGTGGGAGCAGTACTTC.

The chain links TRBV7-3 to TRBJ1-2; D not resolved. With 3 bases removed from V and 14 bases from J, the gap between germline ends came to 19 bases. CDR3 length: 13 residues. Looked up from germline, CDR1 is SGHTA and CDR2 is FQGTGA. CDR3 sequence reads: CASSFPGGNGETF. As DNA, the CDR3 is TGTGCCAGCAGCTTTCCGGGTGGCAATGGCGAGACCTTC.

This clone has a count of ten or more. The chain recombines TRBV20-1 with TRBJ2-7, with D perhaps TRBD1 or TRBD2 (5 bases each). This CDR3 is built from 12 residues. Germline V gives CDR1 DFQATT, CDR2 SNEGSKA (reference sequence). The ends were cut back, 3 bases at V and 7 bases at J, with 13 bases in the middle. This chain's CDR3 is CSASPGSWEQYF. CDR3 sequence (DNA): TGCAGTGCTAGTCCAGGGAGCTGGGAGCAGTACTTC.

The table lists this clone with many counts. The rearrangement joins TRBV12-3 or TRBV12-4 to TRBJ1-5, with 9 nucleotides matching TRBD1. After removal of 4 bases from V and 9 bases from J, the junction contained 10 bases not matched to a gene. The length of the CDR3 is 15 residues. Here the CDR3 reads CASSYDRGGITPQHF. As DNA, the CDR3 is TGTGCCAGCAGTTACGACAGGGGGGGTATTACGCCCCAGCATTTT.

Of note for this clone: At one boundary the junction diverges from the germline segment, which might be a read error. V gene TRBV20-1 combines with J gene TRBJ2-1, with 11 bases matching TRBD2. Germline V gives CDR1 DFQATT, CDR2 SNEGSKA (reference sequence). The CDR3 totals 15 residues. Written as DNA, the CDR3 is TGCAGTGCTAAAACCGGGACTAGCGGCTACAATGATCAGTTCTTC. This codes for CSAKTGTSGYNDQFF.

The chain joins TRBV6-5 to TRBJ2-1; no clear D gene. Trimming cost V 0 bases and J 4 bases, with 7 bases left between them. This CDR3 contains 14 residues. Germline V gene data show CDR1 as MNHEY and CDR2 as SVGAGI. CDR3 DNA sequence: TGTGCCAGCAGTTACTCTAGCTCTTACAATGAGCAGTTCTTC. This encodes CASSYSSSYNEQFF.

Ten or more counts support this clone. This may stem from a read error, because a much larger clone lies one nucleotide away. Within the sample, other DNA sequences also encode this same CDR3. The chain uses TRBV15 and TRBJ1-2; D is undetermined. Germline CDR1 reads LNHNV; CDR2 reads YYDKDF (reference sequence). The germline V and J ends were trimmed by 3 bases and 6 bases, with 14 bases remaining between them. This CDR3 is built from 14 residues. CDR3 amino acids: CATSSSIGVHGYTF. CDR3 bases: TGTGCCACCAGCAGTAGCATCGGGGTCCATGGCTACACCTTC. Using reference TRBV15 and TRBJ1-2 for the parts outside the CDR3, the full variable domain is DAMVIQNPRYQVTQFGKPVTLSCSQTLNHNVMYWYQQKSSQAPKLLFHYYDKDFNNEADTPDNFQSRRPNTSFCFLDIRSPGLGDTAMYLCATSSSIGVHGYTFGSGTRLTVV.

This clone was counted between two and nine times. The junction departs from the called germline gene at one end, perhaps through a read error. The chain uses TRBV18 and TRBJ2-7; no firm D call. The germline CDR1 and CDR2 sequences are KGHSH and LQKENI. The CDR3 sequence is 14 residues long. The CDR3 DNA reads TGTGCCAGCTCACCACCGGTACAGCCCTACGAGCAGGACTTC. Translating gives CASSPPVQPYEQDF.

This clone appeared many times. CDR3 bases: TGTGCCAGCAGCTTGGTCGAGGGGATGGAGCAGTACTTC. Its protein product is CASSLVEGMEQYF. The V gene is TRBV11-2, the J gene TRBJ2-7, with D perhaps being TRBD1 or TRBD2 (5 bases each). Trimming shortened V by 3 bases and J by 7 bases, and 13 bases separated the two germline ends. This CDR3 comprises 13 residues. Germline V lookup: CDR1 SGHAT, CDR2 FQNNGV. The variable domain in full, with the rest retrieved from reference TRBV11-2 and TRBJ2-7, is EAGVAQSPRYKIIEKRQSVAFWCNPISGHATLYWYQQILGQGPKLLIQFQNNGVVDDSQLPKDRFSAERLKGVDSTLKIQPAKLEDSAVYLCASSLVEGMEQYFGPGTRLTVT.

This clone was observed many times. The chain is built from TRBV12-3 or TRBV12-4 and TRBJ1-1; D is unresolved. Trimming took off 5 bases at V and 6 bases at J, with 10 bases between the two ends. CDR3 length: 12 amino acids. CDR3 bases: TGTGCCAGCAGTGGCCGCGGCGCTGAAGCTTTCTTT. It translates to CASSGRGAEAFF.

This clone was counted at least ten times. The gene calls are TRBV6-4 and TRBJ2-2; D not certain. CDR1 is MRHNA and CDR2 is SNTAGT in the germline V gene. V was cut by 5 bases and J by 2 bases, with 9 bases left in between. There are 14 residues in the CDR3. The CDR3 bases are TGTGCCAGCAGTTATACAGAAAACACCGGGGAGCTGTTTTTT. Translated, it gives CASSYTENTGELFF.

This clone was counted many times. The rearrangement joins TRBV24-1 to TRBJ1-1; 8 bases agree with TRBD1. With 2 bases clipped from V and 2 bases from J, the junction kept 3 bases outside the gene matches. The CDR3 length is 15 residues. Germline assignment: CDR1 KGHDR and CDR2 SFDVKD. The CDR3 DNA reads TGTGCCACCAGTGATTCGGGACAGGCAAACACTGAAGCTTTCTTT. Residues: CATSDSGQANTEAFF.

This chain links TRBV7-2 with TRBJ1-3; D gene unclear. This CDR3 comprises 16 residues. Germline V lookup: CDR1 SGHTA, CDR2 FQGNSA. Trimming took off 2 bases at V and 3 bases at J, with 14 bases between the two ends. The chain's CDR3 is CASSLPGKMGGNTIYF. CDR3 in DNA: TGTGCCAGCAGCTTACCGGGCAAGATGGGTGGAAACACCATATATTTT.

This clone was observed a handful of times. The rearrangement uses TRBV6-1 and TRBJ2-1; 9 bases match TRBD2. With 6 bases clipped from V and 4 bases from J, the junction kept 4 bases outside the gene matches. Per germline, CDR1 MNHNS and CDR2 SASEGT. This CDR3 spans 14 amino acids. The CDR3 DNA follows: TGTGCCAGCAGCTCCAGCGGGGGGTACAATGAGCAGTTCTTC. It yields the protein CASSSSGGYNEQFF.

The J gene is TRBJ1-1, the V gene TRBV7-9; D is possibly TRBD1 (5 bases). CDR1 SEHNR and CDR2 FQNEAQ come from the germline V gene (reference sequence). This CDR3 has 13 amino acids. Deletions cut 5 bases from V and 12 bases from J, with 19 bases between. The CDR3 DNA reads TGTGCCAGCAGCCCTTCATGGGGGAATCAATCTTTCTTT. Its protein product is CASSPSWGNQSFF.

At least ten counts were recorded for this clone. The chain couples TRBV27 to TRBJ2-2; 11 positions agree with TRBD2. V dropped 3 bases and J dropped 6; count of bases not matched to a gene: 6. Germline lookup yields CDR1 MNHEY and CDR2 SMNVEV (reference sequence). This CDR3 comprises 16 residues. The CDR3 region has the DNA TGTGCCAGCAGTTTGTTTTCTAGCGGGAGGCCCGGGGAGCTGTTTTTT. As protein: CASSLFSSGRPGELFF.

This clone showed up many times. The V call is TRBV11-2, the J call TRBJ2-1; D gene ambiguous. Germline V gene sequence: CDR1 SGHAT, CDR2 FQNNGV. The CDR3 runs to 15 residues. V lost 6 bases and J 1 base, leaving 13 bases between the germline ends. The CDR3 nucleotides are TGTGCCAGCAGGTGGGTAGAGGAGTCCTACAATGAGCAGTTCTTC. Encoded protein: CASRWVEESYNEQFF.

This clone was recorded at least ten times. The chain employs TRBV9 and TRBJ2-5; TRBD2 agrees at 10 bases. Germline-derived CDR1 and CDR2 are SGDLS and YYNGEE. The CDR3 totals 15 residues. V dropped 3 bases and J dropped 2; count of bases not matched to a gene: 4. CDR3 nucleotides: TGTGCCAGCAGCGGCCTAGCGGGAGAGCAAGAGACCCAGTACTTC. Protein: CASSGLAGEQETQYF.